One TCR beta chain is described in this entry. The data derive from a study of technical replicates of blood from four donors. Germline assignment: CDR1 MNHEY and CDR2 SVGAGI. The CDR3 extends over 16 amino acids. Trimming removed 0 bases from V and 1 base from J; junction bases left unmatched: 5. Produced via immunoSEQ multiplex PCR; TCRdb's table is partial and in-frame only. The sample carries around 72,000 clones, almost 99% recorded once. Source material: T cells isolated from PBMCs. The J gene is TRBJ1-2, the V gene TRBV6-5; 7 nucleotides match TRBD1. The receptor comes from a human donor in good health. The CDR3 sequence: CASSYSPGGGNYGYTF. Written as DNA, the CDR3 is TGTGCCAGCAGTTACTCTCCAGGGGGAGGTAACTATGGCTACACCTTC.